Listed below are T cell receptor beta chains from one sample, sequenced in a study of human T cells and chemical hapten exposure. In TCRdb, the RACE reads were re-called with MiXCR into one record per CDR3 protein. The profile covers about 360,000 distinct CDR3 sequences, with 4.8% appearing a single time and about 2.2% taken by the ten largest. Material: whole blood, obtained in connection with sensitization to the hapten diphenylcyclopropenone (DPC). The source of these receptors is a woman aged 50 to 60 with alopecia areata. Some clones in this sample may be carry-over from other donors' samples. CDR3s leave out the opening cysteine and the closing phenylalanine or tryptophan. Each record gives: V gene, CDR3 protein.

v_call: TRBV5-1
cdr3_aa: ASSLRPAGNEQF

v_call: TRBV7-8
cdr3_aa: ASSPSGYLERDEQY

v_call: TRBV7-9
cdr3_aa: ASSLGAGELF

v_call: TRBV28
cdr3_aa: ASSLAMYEQY

v_call: TRBV24-1
cdr3_aa: ATSDLQREGQF

v_call: TRBV5-4
cdr3_aa: ASSGSGSENIQY

v_call: TRBV15
cdr3_aa: ATSRGPTSTDTQY

v_call: TRBV20-1
cdr3_aa: SAPIDGYNYGYT

v_call: TRBV13
cdr3_aa: ASSLGLGTGEEKLF

v_call: TRBV29-1
cdr3_aa: SVDPGEAPGELF

v_call: TRBV14
cdr3_aa: ASSRLLAVTSYNEQF

v_call: TRBV15
cdr3_aa: ATSSPSSADREDEKLF

v_call: TRBV5-5
cdr3_aa: ASSWELATVYGYT

v_call: TRBV18
cdr3_aa: ASSPSGSDGYT

v_call: TRBV20-1
cdr3_aa: SAGAGSLSGYT

v_call: TRBV5-4
cdr3_aa: ASSFQRTGGADTQY

v_call: TRBV6-5
cdr3_aa: ASSYFPGQGLEKLF

v_call: TRBV20-1
cdr3_aa: SASPLRGGVYEQY

v_call: TRBV14
cdr3_aa: ASSLRAGVNLDTQY

v_call: TRBV29-1
cdr3_aa: SVNYRGHYGYT

v_call: TRBV12-3/TRBV12-4
cdr3_aa: ASSHSRQYSNQPQH

v_call: TRBV7-2
cdr3_aa: ASSPGLHEQF

v_call: TRBV20-1
cdr3_aa: SALRQLPSYEQY

v_call: TRBV29-1
cdr3_aa: SVWTFSYEQY

v_call: TRBV10-3
cdr3_aa: AISEGQPSQNIQY

v_call: TRBV2
cdr3_aa: ASSPGTTRGYT

v_call: TRBV9
cdr3_aa: ASSGDLQGTTDTQY

v_call: TRBV27
cdr3_aa: ASSRTGRTGELF

v_call: TRBV27
cdr3_aa: ASSPGLEFGNEQF

v_call: TRBV20-1
cdr3_aa: SAREKISFSPEQY

v_call: TRBV6-6
cdr3_aa: ASRVGQGVEQY

v_call: TRBV3-1
cdr3_aa: ASSQARAQPQH

v_call: TRBV29-1
cdr3_aa: SVAPGADTQY

v_call: TRBV4-3
cdr3_aa: ASSQDLEAGSNQPQH

v_call: TRBV7-8
cdr3_aa: ASSLALGGHNEQF

v_call: TRBV29-1
cdr3_aa: SVEDRGSRY

v_call: TRBV4-2
cdr3_aa: ASSHSQMSGTEAF

v_call: TRBV27
cdr3_aa: ASSLAPGARYEQY

v_call: TRBV5-1
cdr3_aa: ASSPNRVTGSVNTEAF

v_call: TRBV12-3/TRBV12-4
cdr3_aa: ASTLRGTDTQY

v_call: TRBV6-6
cdr3_aa: ASSRDRTDTDTQY

v_call: TRBV9
cdr3_aa: ATLSWTVQETQY